This passage covers 3 T cell receptor beta chains from one sample sequenced in a study of CD8 T cells in ankylosing spondylitis. Points from the study as a whole: Blood from ankylosing spondylitis patients appeared to carry a characteristic eight-variant TCR beta motif.

No antigen has been assigned to these receptors. A single record per CDR3 protein comes from TCRdb applying MiXCR to the 5' RACE reads. Here the sample spans 750,000 to 850,000 distinct CDR3 sequences, 12% being singletons. Sequenced sample: blood, either unsorted or a sorted T cell fraction (not recorded which). The receptors were sampled from a male donor with ankylosing spondylitis.

V and J are TRBV20-1 and TRBJ2-6, with TRBD2 identical over 11 bases. This CDR3 is built from 19 residues. Germline-derived CDR1 and CDR2 are DFQATT and SNEGSKA (reference sequence). Trimming removed 0 bases from V and 0 bases from J; junction bases left unmatched: 7. This chain's CDR3 is CSARDGLAGGRSGANVLTF. Here the CDR3 DNA reads TGCAGTGCTAGAGATGGGCTAGCGGGAGGCCGCTCTGGGGCCAACGTCCTGACTTTC.

This rearrangement joins TRBV9 to TRBJ2-3; TRBD2 aligns across 11 bases. Germline values: CDR1 SGDLS, CDR2 YYNGEE. Trimming took 4 bases from V and 2 from J; bases not matched to a gene: 6. The CDR3 is 16 amino acids. The CDR3 bases are TGTGCCAGCAGCTCATGGACTAGCGGGTACACAGATACGCAGTATTTT. Translated, it gives CASSSWTSGYTDTQYF.

The rearrangement uses TRBV5-1 and TRBJ2-5; possible D gene TRBD1, 5 bases. V lost 4 bases and J 4 bases, leaving 17 bases between the germline ends. The germline CDR1 and CDR2 sequences are SGHRS and YFSETQ. The CDR3 covers 15 residues. In DNA, the CDR3 is TGCGCCAGCAGCCCCCTGGACACGGGCGGAGAGACCCAGTACTTC. Protein sequence: CASSPLDTGGETQYF.